This T cell receptor (beta chain) was sequenced during a study of blood T cells in healthy people across ages. No fewer than 5.5 micrograms of total RNA were isolated from every sample. From germline, CDR1 is MNHEY and CDR2 SVGAGI. V was pared by 2 bases and J by 0 bases, with 16 bases between. This CDR3 is built from 17 residues. This clonotype was counted once. Its target is not known. Together with a sample-barcoded 5' primer, a J-beta primer mix was included in a second PCR lasting about 7 to 11 cycles. Using its own MiXCR run on the 5' RACE reads, TCRdb lists one record per CDR3 protein. The data contain around 780,000 distinct CDR3 sequences, more than 55% of them seen just once; the ten biggest clones take up around 25%. Findings of the study overall: The unsorted PBMCs prevented any conclusive comparison of naive versus antigen-experienced cells.

This clonotype was obtained from a man aged 40-49 years in good health. V gene TRBV6-5 combines with J gene TRBJ1-2; D is unclear. Source material: blood. The DNA of the CDR3 is TGTGCCAGCAGTTACAGCGTTCGGACGGTCACTAACTATGGCTACACCTTC. This gives the protein CASSYSVRTVTNYGYTF.